The source of this TCR beta chain is a study of CD8 T cells in Susac syndrome. Sequencing of TCR beta was performed on blood CD8+ T cells and on blood CD4+ T cells. TEMRA cells were FACS-enriched, with CD8+ and CD4+ T cells isolated negatively. Reverse transcription of roughly 0.45 to 1 ug RNA was carried out with random hexamers. By means of immunoSEQ multiplex PCR, TCR beta CDR3 spanning 54 Vbeta and 13 Jbeta underwent amplification. TCRdb reprocessed the immunoSEQ multiplex PCR reads via MiXCR and lists one record per CDR3 protein. Of 150,000 or so distinct CDR3 sequences in the sample, over 85% were seen once. The CDR3 contains 12 residues. Trimming shortened V by 2 bases and J by 10 bases, and 12 bases separated the two germline ends. Per the germline V gene, CDR1 is GTSNPN and CDR2 is SVGIG (reference sequence).

The receptor's source is a human donor in good health. The specimen was CD4+ T cells from PBMCs. The chain is built from TRBV30 and TRBJ1-3; D gene uncertain. The CDR3 here is CAWSTNLGTIYF. CDR3 nucleotides: TGTGCCTGGAGTACCAACTTGGGAACCATATATTTT.